Listed here are 5 T cell receptor beta chains from one sample, sequenced in a study of identical twins. TCRdb processed the 5' RACE reads anew with MiXCR; each CDR3 protein has one entry. The sample includes 350,000 or so distinct CDR3 sequences, 9% to 10% seen only once; the top ten take about 8.1%. Sequencing was done on a sample of naive T cells sorted from blood. These TCRs come from a woman aged 45-60 years in good health.

This clonotype was counted between two and nine times. The CDR3 coding sequence is TGTGCCAGCAGTAGACCCGCGGGCAGGGGGCACACTGAAGCTTTCTTT. Its protein is CASSRPAGRGHTEAFF. The rearrangement uses TRBV12-3 or TRBV12-4 and TRBJ1-1; 8 bases match TRBD1. With 5 bases clipped from V and 3 bases from J, the junction kept 11 bases outside the gene matches. The CDR3 has 16 amino acids.

As regards this clonotype: A much larger clone lies a single base off, so this may be a read error. Lacking the conserved final phenylalanine or tryptophan, this CDR3 likely reflects a read error. The genes are TRBV29-1 and TRBJ2-6; D is unclear. The CDR3 loop spans 14 amino acids. Germline values: CDR1 SQVTM, CDR2 ANQGSEA. The V end lost 4 bases, the J end lost 2 bases, and 9 bases lay between the germline ends. The CDR3 protein is CSVGPAAGANVLTL. CDR3 sequence (DNA): TGCAGCGTTGGTCCTGCGGCTGGGGCCAACGTCCTGACTCTC.

CDR3 sequence (DNA): TGCAGTGCTAGACCTCTCCATCCGGGACTAGCGGGAGGGCCAGATACGCAGTATTTT. It codes for CSARPLHPGLAGGPDTQYF. This chain joins TRBV20-1 and TRBJ2-3; 16 bases match TRBD2. Per germline, CDR1 DFQATT and CDR2 SNEGSKA (reference sequence). V lost 2 bases and J lost 4; bases outside the gene matches: 12. The CDR3 contains 19 residues.

This clonotype turned up a few times. The chain carries TRBV12-3 or TRBV12-4 and TRBJ1-4, with D possibly matching TRBD1 (5 bases). V was shortened by 8 bases and J by 8 bases, with 12 bases between the two germline ends. The CDR3 has 12 residues. The CDR3 DNA reads as TGTGCCAGCGCGGGATGGGGCGAAAAACTGTTTTTT. Protein product: CASAGWGEKLFF.

This clonotype has only a few counts. This chain links TRBV11-2 with TRBJ2-2, with D perhaps TRBD1 (5 bases). The V end lost 5 bases, the J end lost 4 bases, and 11 bases lay between the germline ends. CDR1 and CDR2 from the germline V gene are SGHAT and FQNNGV. The CDR3 is made up of 14 amino acids. CDR3 DNA: TGTGCCAGCAGCGTTCAGGGAATCACCGGGGAGCTGTTTTTT. It encodes CASSVQGITGELFF. Full variable domain (rest looked up from reference TRBV11-2 and TRBJ2-2): EAGVAQSPRYKIIEKRQSVAFWCNPISGHATLYWYQQILGQGPKLLIQFQNNGVVDDSQLPKDRFSAERLKGVDSTLKIQPAKLEDSAVYLCASSVQGITGELFFGEGSRLTVL.